The 20 T cell receptor beta chains presented below share a single source sample, sequenced in a study of shared clonotypes between healthy human individuals. Generated by immunoSEQ multiplex PCR, the TCRdb table keeps only in-frame clones and is missing some. The repertoire holds about 600,000 clones, with 97% as singletons. Input material: naive CD4+ T cells sorted from blood. Noted subset: CD45RA+ positively selected. The source of these receptors is a woman aged 25 to 45 in good health.

The chain employs TRBV9 and TRBJ1-2, with 7 bases aligning to TRBD1. Trimming took 3 bases from V and 4 from J; bases not matched to a gene: 9. This CDR3 spans 15 amino acids. CDR1 and CDR2 from the germline V gene are SGDLS and YYNGEE. CDR3 DNA sequence: TGTGCCAGCAGCGGGACTTCAGGGGGTGTCTATGGCTACACCTTC. Its protein product is CASSGTSGGVYGYTF. The complete variable domain, with remaining parts taken from reference TRBV9 and TRBJ1-2, reads DSGVTQTPKHLITATGQRVTLRCSPRSGDLSVYWYQQSLDQGLQFLIQYYNGEERAKGNILERFSAQQFPDLHSELNLSSLELGDSALYFCASSGTSGGVYGYTFGSGTRLTVV.

The chain employs TRBV6-5 and TRBJ2-7; the D gene is possibly TRBD1 (5 bases). From germline, CDR1 is MNHEY and CDR2 SVGAGI. The V gene lost 5 bases and the J gene lost 3 bases, with 11 bases spanning the gap. The CDR3 is 13 residues long. The CDR3 loop is CASSARVGYEQYF. The CDR3 DNA reads as TGTGCCAGCAGTGCCAGGGTGGGCTACGAGCAGTACTTC.

The chain carries TRBV5-1 and TRBJ2-7; D is ambiguous. CDR1 SGHRS and CDR2 YFSETQ come from the germline V gene. The V gene lost 0 bases and the J gene lost 2 bases, with 9 bases spanning the gap. This CDR3 is 14 amino acids long. The CDR3 DNA follows: TGCGCCAGCAGCTTGGGGCAGGTCGCCTACGAGCAGTACTTC. Translation: CASSLGQVAYEQYF.

With respect to this clone: Other DNA sequences in the sample encode the same CDR3. V gene TRBV7-9 combines with J gene TRBJ1-4, with TRBD1 matching 7 bases. Germline assignment: CDR1 SEHNR and CDR2 FQNEAQ (reference sequence). Trimming removed 2 bases from V and 8 bases from J; junction bases left unmatched: 5. The CDR3 totals 14 residues. CDR3 sequence (DNA): TGTGCCAGCAGCTTAAGACAGGGAGGCGAAAAACTGTTTTTT. It yields the protein CASSLRQGGEKLFF.

This clone was seen more than once but under ten times. This chain links TRBV6-1 with TRBJ1-2; D perhaps matches TRBD1 (5 bases). CDR3 length: 11 residues. CDR1 MNHNS and CDR2 SASEGT come from the germline V gene. Trimming took off 10 bases at V and 2 bases at J, with 8 bases between the two ends. The CDR3 spells CATWGNYGYTF. The CDR3 DNA reads as TGTGCCACCTGGGGGAACTATGGCTACACCTTC.

The genes are TRBV6-1 and TRBJ2-1, with a tentative D call TRBD2 (5 bases). This CDR3 spans 15 amino acids. V lost 6 bases to trimming and J lost 2 bases, with 14 bases between them. CDR1 and CDR2 from the germline V gene are MNHNS and SASEGT. Here the CDR3 reads CASRLARVAYNEQFF. CDR3 DNA: TGTGCCAGCAGGCTCGCGAGGGTGGCCTACAATGAGCAGTTCTTC.

The V call is TRBV6-6, the J call TRBJ2-5; D gene uncertain. The better agreement between TRBJ2-7 and the DNA end casts doubt on the J call. This CDR3 is built from 13 residues. The germline V gene has CDR1 MNHNY and CDR2 SVGAGI (reference sequence). The CDR3 nucleotides are TGTGCCAGCAACCTCCCCCAGACGTACGAGCAGTACTTC. Its translation is CASNLPQTYEQYF.

In regard to this clone: The identical CDR3 is also encoded by other nucleotide sequences in the sample. The chain carries TRBV18 and TRBJ2-3, with D unclear. This CDR3 has 13 residues. Germline-derived CDR1 and CDR2 are KGHSH and LQKENI. The germline V and J ends were trimmed by 2 bases and 1 base, with 4 bases remaining between them. This chain's CDR3 is CASSPGGTDTQYF. In DNA, the CDR3 is TGTGCCAGCTCACCAGGGGGCACAGATACGCAGTATTTT.

V and J are TRBV5-1 and TRBJ1-3; possibly TRBD1 for D (5 bases). Germline-derived CDR1 and CDR2 are SGHRS and YFSETQ. The CDR3 is made up of 19 amino acids. The V end lost 1 base, the J end lost 0 bases, and 20 bases lay between the germline ends. CDR3 amino acids: CASSLSGVFGASSGNTIYF. CDR3 DNA: TGCGCCAGCAGCTTGTCGGGGGTTTTTGGGGCTAGCTCTGGAAACACCATATATTTT.

This clone has just one count. The chain combines TRBV11-3 with TRBJ2-2, with D unclear. The V end was cut by 1 base, the J end by 5 bases, with 11 bases between. There are 15 residues in the CDR3. Germline assignment: CDR1 SGHNT and CDR2 YENEEA. In DNA form, the CDR3 reads TGTGCCAGCAGCTTAGCACGAGCTGGTACCGGGGAGCTGTTTTTT. Translation: CASSLARAGTGELFF.

The gene calls are TRBV5-6 and TRBJ2-5; perhaps D is TRBD1 or TRBD2 (5 bases each). Looked up from germline, CDR1 is SGHDT and CDR2 is YYEEEE. The CDR3 is 14 residues long. The V and J ends lost 3 bases and 5 bases respectively, with 14 bases between them. Written as DNA, the CDR3 is TGTGCCAGCAGCTGGCTGACGGGGCAGGAGACCCAGTACTTC. It specifies CASSWLTGQETQYF.

This chain joins TRBV19 and TRBJ2-2; the D gene is possibly TRBD1 (5 bases). This CDR3 is built from 15 residues. CDR1 and CDR2 (germline): LNHDA, SQIVND (reference sequence). Trimming shortened V by 5 bases and J by 6 bases, and 16 bases separated the two germline ends. CDR3 nucleotides: TGTGCCAGTAGTGGTCAGGGTAAGGGATCCGGGGAGCTGTTTTTT. This translates into CASSGQGKGSGELFF.

This chain joins TRBV5-1 and TRBJ1-4, with D unresolved. The V end lost 3 bases, the J end lost 3 bases, and 15 bases lay between the germline ends. CDR3 length: 16 residues. Germline V CDR1 and CDR2: SGHRS, YFSETQ. CDR3 DNA sequence: TGCGCCAGCAGCTCGGGGATGTTTGGATCTAATGAAAAACTGTTTTTT. Translation: CASSSGMFGSNEKLFF.

The rearrangement uses TRBV7-9 and TRBJ2-6; 7 nucleotides line up with TRBD2. J gave up 2 bases and V 6 bases, and 4 bases lay outside the gene matches. The V gene's germline CDR1 is SEHNR and CDR2 FQNEAQ (reference sequence). CDR3 size: 15 residues. The CDR3 sequence: CASRPLATGANVLTF. The DNA for the CDR3 is TGTGCCAGCAGGCCACTAGCGACTGGGGCCAACGTCCTGACTTTC.

The J gene is TRBJ1-2, the V gene TRBV9; D is perhaps TRBD1 (5 bases). V was clipped by 4 bases and J by 7 bases, with 17 bases between them. This CDR3 is built from 14 residues. Germline CDR1 and CDR2: SGDLS and YYNGEE. The CDR3 DNA reads as TGTGCCAGCAGCTTCCTCCACGGGGGAGGTGGCTACACCTTC. It codes for CASSFLHGGGGYTF.

This sequence joins TRBV5-1 and TRBJ1-3, with D unclear. The V end lost 1 base, the J end lost 2 bases, and 4 bases lay between the germline ends. Germline assignment: CDR1 SGHRS and CDR2 YFSETQ. This CDR3 is built from 13 residues. The CDR3 sequence: CASSLTTGNTIYF. The CDR3 DNA follows: TGCGCCAGCAGCTTGACCACTGGAAACACCATATATTTT.

The chain carries TRBV18 and TRBJ2-5; possibly TRBD2 for D (6 bases). The germline V and J ends were trimmed by 4 bases and 4 bases, with 13 bases remaining between them. The length of the CDR3 is 14 residues. Germline V gene sequence: CDR1 KGHSH, CDR2 LQKENI. The CDR3 nucleotides read TGTGCCAGCTCACTACGTAACGGGAGAGAGACCCAGTACTTC. Translating gives CASSLRNGRETQYF.

The chain carries TRBV2 and TRBJ2-7; D is perhaps TRBD1 (6 bases). CDR1 and CDR2 (germline): SNHLY, FYNNEI. This CDR3 is built from 13 residues. Deletions cut 7 bases from V and 2 bases from J, with 12 bases between. The CDR3 DNA is TGTGCCAGCAAACGGGACACCACCTACGAGCAGTACTTC. It codes for CASKRDTTYEQYF.

The chain links TRBV6-1 to TRBJ2-3; D is perhaps TRBD1 or TRBD2 (5 bases each). The germline V gene encodes CDR1 MNHNS and CDR2 SASEGT. The length of the CDR3 is 13 residues. The ends were cut back, 6 bases at V and 7 bases at J, with 14 bases in the middle. The CDR3 bases are TGTGCCAGCAGCCCCGGGGCCCCGTATACGCAGTATTTT. Encoded protein: CASSPGAPYTQYF.

The chain carries TRBV27 and TRBJ2-7; D unresolved. The germline V gene encodes CDR1 MNHEY and CDR2 SMNVEV (reference sequence). The CDR3 sequence is 14 residues long. Deletions cut 5 bases from V and 2 bases from J, with 13 bases between. The CDR3 here is CASSPPGRPYEQYF. Written as DNA, the CDR3 is TGTGCCAGCAGTCCCCCGGGCAGGCCCTACGAGCAGTACTTC.